The clone carrying this TCR beta chain was seen ten or more times. Its antigen remains unknown. TCR alpha and TCR beta cDNA libraries carrying sample barcodes and UMIs were produced by 5'RACE using constant-segment primers. Via MiXCR, TCRdb re-called the 5' RACE reads, giving one row per CDR3 protein. The sample lists about 420,000 distinct CDR3 sequences, about a quarter occurring once. Looked up from germline, CDR1 is SGHAT and CDR2 is FQNNGV. The CDR3 totals 13 residues. Deletions cut 1 base from V and 2 bases from J, with 6 bases between. These data come from a study of T-cell memory formation after mild COVID-19. The study, taken as a whole, reports: In pre-infection memory, a portion of responding clones appeared, which suggested that cross-reactive memory joined. Clones that contracted from day 15 to 85 were balanced CD4/CD8, while later expanders leaned CD4+.

This clonotype was sampled from an adult woman who had mild COVID-19 (a few samples of this study predate the infection). Cell type and time point are not known. Material for sequencing was PBMCs or a T cell subset sorted from them (not recorded which). The chain combines TRBV11-2 with TRBJ2-7; D call uncertain. CDR3 loop: CASSLGAPYEQYF. The CDR3, as DNA: TGTGCCAGCAGCTTAGGGGCCCCCTACGAGCAGTACTTC. Supplemented by reference TRBV11-2 and TRBJ2-7, the full variable domain reads EAGVAQSPRYKIIEKRQSVAFWCNPISGHATLYWYQQILGQGPKLLIQFQNNGVVDDSQLPKDRFSAERLKGVDSTLKIQPAKLEDSAVYLCASSLGAPYEQYFGPGTRLTVT.